Reported below is one T cell receptor (beta chain). PCR used 60 Vbeta primers and 13 Jbeta primers. The assay was immunoSEQ multiplex PCR, and TCRdb's table has in-frame clones only and misses some. Of roughly 90,000 clones in the sample, around three quarters were seen once. This sample was taken from a study of cytomegalovirus exposure and HLA in healthy donors. The germline gives CDR1 SNHLY, CDR2 FYNNEI. The CDR3 has 14 residues. The junction had 12 bases not matched to a gene; V was cut back by 8 bases and J by 7 bases. This sequence was found in a woman aged 40 to 55 in good health and CMV-seropositive. The chain links TRBV2 to TRBJ2-7; 9 bases agree with TRBD2. The material sequenced was PBMCs. As DNA, the CDR3 is TGTGCCAGCGGACAGACTAGCGGACCCGGGGAGCAGTACTTC. Its translation: CASGQTSGPGEQYF.